This T cell receptor (beta chain) was obtained from a study of blood T cell repertoires in COVID-19. Looking at the study overall: Donors in the United States, Italy and Spain gave samples during acute or convalescent COVID-19. Nucleic acid was either cDNA or gDNA, and it came from T cells, B-cell-depleted T cells, or PBMCs.

In the original processing: By means of reference gene primer amplification, nucleated cell counts were estimated. Repertoires were generated with immunoSEQ multiplex PCR, while TCRdb's copy carries only in-frame clones and drops some. Clone size and V and J calls were adopted from that table, with D and trimming inferred from the DNA. The sample has nearly 45,000 clones, about 80% seen once. Germline V gene data show CDR1 as LNHDA and CDR2 as SQIVND (reference sequence). The CDR3 length is 13 residues. With V trimmed by 8 bases and J by 7 bases, 7 bases remained unmatched. This chain connects TRBV19 to TRBJ1-5; 8 bases are shared with TRBD1. The receptor was isolated from a man between 65 and 85 years old with acute or convalescent COVID-19. Sequencing was performed on peripheral blood. This CDR3 is CASGDRGRQPQHF. CDR3 bases: TGTGCCAGTGGCGACAGGGGCCGGCAGCCCCAGCATTTT.